This T cell receptor beta chain was sequenced in a study of blood T cell repertoires in COVID-19. Method: immunoSEQ multiplex PCR; TCRdb's copy keeps in-frame clones and lacks some. The sample holds about 200,000 clones, 80% to 85% seen once. Germline values: CDR1 SGHVS, CDR2 FQNEAQ. Deletions cut 3 bases from V and 2 bases from J, with 10 bases between. This CDR3 contains 14 residues. This clone turned up a few times. This chain joins TRBV7-8 and TRBJ2-5; a weak D match, TRBD1 (5 bases). The receptor's source is a human donor in a cohort sampled during active COVID-19. The sample was peripheral blood. DNA for the CDR3: TGTGCCAGCAGCTTCGGTCGACAGCAAGAGACCCAGTACTTC. It translates to CASSFGRQQETQYF.